The count of the clone carrying this TCR beta chain is one. Its antigen is currently unknown. The PCR had 60 Vbeta and 13 Jbeta primers. Only in-frame clones appear in the TCRdb table, and some are missing; sequencing was by immunoSEQ multiplex PCR. In the table there are under 250,000 clones, around four fifths of which are singletons. This entry is derived from a study of cytomegalovirus exposure and HLA in healthy donors. CDR3 length equals 17 residues. Germline values: CDR1 MGHDK, CDR2 SYGVNS. The ends lost 0 bases at V and 0 bases at J; junction bases unmatched: 5. Whole-study findings and limits: Roughly even sequencing depth across donors was the assumption behind the presence/absence analyses. The study designated 150 to 200 TCR beta chains cytomegalovirus-associated.

The sample taken for sequencing was PBMCs. The V gene is TRBV25-1, the J gene TRBJ2-3, with 8 positions matching TRBD2. This sequence was found in a woman aged 40 to 50 in good health and CMV-seronegative. CDR3: CASSEYGSSGSTDTQYF. CDR3 bases: TGTGCCAGCAGTGAATATGGTTCTAGCGGGAGCACAGATACGCAGTATTTT.